The T cell receptor beta chain under discussion was sequenced for a study of blood T cell repertoires in COVID-19 (dated by TCRdb to the early 2020s). About the study as a whole: Collaborator samples came from the United States, Italy and Spain and covered acute and convalescent phases of COVID-19. The repertoires were released in a freely available public database intended as a resource for research on the immune response to SARS-CoV-2. The samples were drawn from two sources: the first 160 participants of the ongoing ImmuneRACE study, and 1,000 to 1,500 subjects contributed by 6 global collaborators. Subjects who had been exposed to COVID-19, were actively infected with it, or had recovered from it provided the deeply sampled blood TCRbeta repertoires that made up the dataset. Where HLA class I and class II types were available, the types were taken from metadata supplied by the sample provider, not from assay-based typing. The prospective study material was composed of cDNA or gDNA derived from T cells, B-cell-depleted T cells, or PBMCs. Nearly every sample came with metadata listing a de-identified subject ID, COVID-19 status, age in years and sex.

The immunoSEQ Assay, a bias-controlled multiplex PCR, was used to amplify TCRbeta CDR3 regions from genomic DNA. The paper's data handling went like this. Nucleated cell counts per sample were estimated from amplification of reference gene primers within the assay. To quantify the absolute abundance of each unique TCRbeta CDR3 rearrangement, sequence reads were collapsed and filtered. For each sample, productive Simpson clonality was calculated as the square root of Simpson's diversity index across productive rearrangements. Held by TCRdb, this immuneACCESS table contains in-frame sequences only and omits some clones. Under half of the omission traces to an unresolved V gene where checked; the cause of the rest is unknown. That table gives V, J and clone size, and the DNA gave D and trimming. Present in this sample are 150,000 to 250,000 clones, 82% of which were seen just once. The top ten clones comprise roughly 12% of the sample.

Notes on this clone: The antigen this receptor binds is unknown. Base qualities were left out, and no much larger clone turns up one base away.

Between the V and J ends, shortened by 0 bases and 1 base respectively, the junction contains 11 bases. The CDR3 has 15 amino acids, counting the end cysteine and phenylalanine. The kept DNA is CDR3 alone, 45 bases in frame from the first base. The germline V gene encodes CDR1 SGDLS and CDR2 YYNGEE. Participants in the prospective study were aged roughly 18 to 89 years, lived in 24 United States geographic areas, and enrolled through a virtual design. To assign participants to cohorts, the prospective study relied on clinical history that participants themselves reported in a screening survey and a study questionnaire. Recovered participants in ImmuneRACE Cohort 3 were defined by two consecutive negative NP/OP PCR tests, clearance by a healthcare professional, or resolution of symptoms. In the prospective study, whole blood, serum and a nasopharyngeal or oropharyngeal swab were collected from each participant by mobile phlebotomists. Prospective study participants could optionally give additional blood draws and questionnaires over an approximately two-month period. Prospective study blood samples were shipped either frozen or at room temperature before DNA extraction.

What the work shows at the level of the full study, not this receptor alone: How much clinical and demographic metadata was included differed by source and by participant, and the metadata was provided uncurated.

In this chain, TRBV9 is recombined with TRBJ2-7; no confident D gene assignment can be made. The sequence derives from a man in his forties who had recovered from COVID-19. Sequences were obtained from PBMCs or T cells enriched from blood (not recorded which). Here the CDR3 is given as CASSVATTESYEQYF. The bases read TGTGCCAGCAGCGTAGCTACTACGGAGTCCTACGAGCAGTACTTC.